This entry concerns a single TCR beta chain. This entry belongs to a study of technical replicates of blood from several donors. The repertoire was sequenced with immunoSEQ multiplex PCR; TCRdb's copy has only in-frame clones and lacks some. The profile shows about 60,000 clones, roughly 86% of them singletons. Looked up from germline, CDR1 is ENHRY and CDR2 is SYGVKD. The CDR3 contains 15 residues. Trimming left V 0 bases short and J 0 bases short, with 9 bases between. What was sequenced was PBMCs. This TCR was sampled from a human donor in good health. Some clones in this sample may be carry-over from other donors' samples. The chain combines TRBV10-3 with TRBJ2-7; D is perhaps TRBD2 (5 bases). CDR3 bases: TGTGCCATCAGTGAGTCCCCGGGGAGCTCCTACGAGCAGTACTTC. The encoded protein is CAISESPGSSYEQYF.